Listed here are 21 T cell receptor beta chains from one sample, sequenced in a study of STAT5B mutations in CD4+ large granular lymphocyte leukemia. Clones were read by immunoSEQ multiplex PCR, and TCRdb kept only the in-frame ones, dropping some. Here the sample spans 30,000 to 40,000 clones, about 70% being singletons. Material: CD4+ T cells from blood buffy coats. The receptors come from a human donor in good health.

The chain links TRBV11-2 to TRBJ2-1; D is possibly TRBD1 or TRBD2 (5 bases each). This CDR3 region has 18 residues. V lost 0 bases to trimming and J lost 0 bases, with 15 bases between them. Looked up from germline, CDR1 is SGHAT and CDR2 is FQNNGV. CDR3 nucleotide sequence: TGTGCCAGCAGCTTAGAGGGGGTATTCTCTTCCTCCTACAATGAGCAGTTCTTC. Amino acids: CASSLEGVFSSSYNEQFF.

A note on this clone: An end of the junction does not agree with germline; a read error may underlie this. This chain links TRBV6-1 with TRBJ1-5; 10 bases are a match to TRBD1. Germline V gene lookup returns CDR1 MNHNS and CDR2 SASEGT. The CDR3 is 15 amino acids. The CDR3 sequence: CASSEMTGGGQPQRF. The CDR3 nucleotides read TGTGCCAGCAGTGAAATGACAGGGGGCGGTCAGCCCCAGCGTTTT.

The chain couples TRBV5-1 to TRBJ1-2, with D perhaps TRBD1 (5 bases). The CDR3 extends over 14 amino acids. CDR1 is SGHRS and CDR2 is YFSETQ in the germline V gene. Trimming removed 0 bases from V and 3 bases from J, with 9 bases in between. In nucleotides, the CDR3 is TGCGCCAGCAGCTTGGAGGGGCAAGACTATGGCTACACCTTC. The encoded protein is CASSLEGQDYGYTF.

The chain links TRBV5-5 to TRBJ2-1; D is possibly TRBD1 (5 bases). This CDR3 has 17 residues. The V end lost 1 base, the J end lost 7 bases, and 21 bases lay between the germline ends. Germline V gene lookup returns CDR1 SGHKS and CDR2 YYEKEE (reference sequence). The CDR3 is CASSLLPSGQRRNEQFF. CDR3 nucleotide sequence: TGTGCCAGCAGCTTGTTACCCTCAGGACAAAGAAGAAATGAGCAGTTCTTC.

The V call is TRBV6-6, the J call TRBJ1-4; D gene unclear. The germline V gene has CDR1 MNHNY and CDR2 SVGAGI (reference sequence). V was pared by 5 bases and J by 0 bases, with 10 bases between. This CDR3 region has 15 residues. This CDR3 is CASSPPLATNEKLFF. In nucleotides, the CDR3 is TGTGCCAGCAGTCCCCCGCTCGCAACTAATGAAAAACTGTTTTTT.

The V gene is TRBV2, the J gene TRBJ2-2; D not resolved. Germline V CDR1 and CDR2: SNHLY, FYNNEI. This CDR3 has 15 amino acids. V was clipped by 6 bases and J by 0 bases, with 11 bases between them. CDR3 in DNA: TGTGCCAGCAGGATCGCAGGCTCGAACACCGGGGAGCTGTTTTTT. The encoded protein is CASRIAGSNTGELFF.

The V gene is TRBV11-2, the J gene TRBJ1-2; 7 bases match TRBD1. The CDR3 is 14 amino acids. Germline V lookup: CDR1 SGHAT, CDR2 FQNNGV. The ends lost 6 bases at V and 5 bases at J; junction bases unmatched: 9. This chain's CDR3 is CASSPGGRGYGYTF. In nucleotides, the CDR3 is TGTGCCAGCAGTCCCGGGGGCAGGGGGTATGGCTACACCTTC.

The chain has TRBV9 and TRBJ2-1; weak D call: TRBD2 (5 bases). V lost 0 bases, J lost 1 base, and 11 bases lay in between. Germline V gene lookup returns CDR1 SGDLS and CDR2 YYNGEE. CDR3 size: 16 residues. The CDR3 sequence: CASSVGAGVSYNEQFF. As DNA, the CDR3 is TGTGCCAGCAGCGTAGGGGCGGGTGTGTCCTACAATGAGCAGTTCTTC.

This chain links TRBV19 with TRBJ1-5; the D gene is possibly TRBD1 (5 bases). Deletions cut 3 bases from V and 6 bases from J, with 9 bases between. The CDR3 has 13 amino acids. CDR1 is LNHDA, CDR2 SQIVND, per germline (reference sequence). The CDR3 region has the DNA TGTGCCAGTAGTATTCGGGGGGGTCAGCCCCAGCATTTT. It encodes CASSIRGGQPQHF. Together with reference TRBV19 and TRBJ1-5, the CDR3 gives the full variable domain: DGGITQSPKYLFRKEGQNVTLSCEQNLNHDAMYWYRQDPGQGLRLIYYSQIVNDFQKGDIAEGYSVSREKKESFPLTVTSAQKNPTAFYLCASSIRGGQPQHFGDGTRLSIL.

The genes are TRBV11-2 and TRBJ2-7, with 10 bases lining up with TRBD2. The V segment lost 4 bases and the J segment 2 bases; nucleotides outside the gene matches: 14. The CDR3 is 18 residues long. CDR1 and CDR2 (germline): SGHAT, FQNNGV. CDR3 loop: CASSSGLALAGPTYEQYF. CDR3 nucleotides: TGTGCCAGCAGCTCCGGGCTTGCACTAGCGGGGCCTACCTACGAGCAGTACTTC.

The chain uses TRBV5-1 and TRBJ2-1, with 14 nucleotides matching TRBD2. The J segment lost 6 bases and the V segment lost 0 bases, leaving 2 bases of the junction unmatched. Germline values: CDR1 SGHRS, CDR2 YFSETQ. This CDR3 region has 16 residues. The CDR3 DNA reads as TGCGCCAGCAGCTTGGGGGGGACTAGCGGGGGCAATGAGCAGTTCTTC. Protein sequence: CASSLGGTSGGNEQFF.

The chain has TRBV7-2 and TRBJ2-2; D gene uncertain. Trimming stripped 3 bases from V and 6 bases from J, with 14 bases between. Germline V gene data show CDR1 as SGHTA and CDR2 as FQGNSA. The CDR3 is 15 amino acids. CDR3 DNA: TGTGCCAGCAGCTTGTTGGCTGCCACGTCCGGGGAGCTGTTTTTT. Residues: CASSLLAATSGELFF.

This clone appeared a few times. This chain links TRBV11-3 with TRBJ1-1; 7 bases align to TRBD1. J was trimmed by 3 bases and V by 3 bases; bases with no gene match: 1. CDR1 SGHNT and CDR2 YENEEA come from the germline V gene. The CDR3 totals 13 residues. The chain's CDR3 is CASSFQGDTEAFF. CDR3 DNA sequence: TGTGCCAGCAGCTTCCAGGGGGACACTGAAGCTTTCTTT.

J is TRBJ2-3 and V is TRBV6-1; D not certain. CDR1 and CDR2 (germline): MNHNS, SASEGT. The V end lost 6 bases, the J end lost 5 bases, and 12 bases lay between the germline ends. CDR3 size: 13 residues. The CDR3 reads CASRNKIGDTQYF. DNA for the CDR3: TGTGCCAGCAGGAACAAAATTGGAGATACGCAGTATTTT.

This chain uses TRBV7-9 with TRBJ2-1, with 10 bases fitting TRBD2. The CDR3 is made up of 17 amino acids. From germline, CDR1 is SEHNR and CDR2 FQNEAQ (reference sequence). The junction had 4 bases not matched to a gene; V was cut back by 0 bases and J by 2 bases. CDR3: CASSLAQLAGPYNEQFF. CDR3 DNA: TGTGCCAGCAGCTTAGCGCAACTAGCGGGGCCCTACAATGAGCAGTTCTTC.

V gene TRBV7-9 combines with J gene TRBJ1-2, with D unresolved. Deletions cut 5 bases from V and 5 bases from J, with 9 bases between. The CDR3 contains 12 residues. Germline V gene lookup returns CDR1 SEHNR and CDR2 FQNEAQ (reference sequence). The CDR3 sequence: CASSLGLYGYTF. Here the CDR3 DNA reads TGTGCCAGCAGCCTGGGCCTGTATGGCTACACCTTC.

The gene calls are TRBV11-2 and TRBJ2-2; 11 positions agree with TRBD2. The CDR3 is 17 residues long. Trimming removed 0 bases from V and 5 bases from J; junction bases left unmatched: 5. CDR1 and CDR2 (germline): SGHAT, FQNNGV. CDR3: CASSLDGTSGTTGELFF. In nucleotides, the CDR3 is TGTGCCAGCAGCTTAGATGGGACTAGCGGAACTACCGGGGAGCTGTTTTTT.

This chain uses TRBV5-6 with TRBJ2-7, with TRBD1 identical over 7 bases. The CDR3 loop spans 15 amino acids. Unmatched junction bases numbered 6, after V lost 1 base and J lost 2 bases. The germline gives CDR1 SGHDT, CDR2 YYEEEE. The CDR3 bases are TGTGCCAGCAGCTTGTTTGACAGGGAAACCTACGAGCAGTACTTC. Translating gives CASSLFDRETYEQYF. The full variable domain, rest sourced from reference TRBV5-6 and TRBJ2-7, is DAGVTQSPTHLIKTRGQQVTLRCSPKSGHDTVSWYQQALGQGPQFIFQYYEEEERQRGNFPDRFSGHQFPNYSSELNVNALLLGDSALYLCASSLFDRETYEQYFGPGTRLTVT.

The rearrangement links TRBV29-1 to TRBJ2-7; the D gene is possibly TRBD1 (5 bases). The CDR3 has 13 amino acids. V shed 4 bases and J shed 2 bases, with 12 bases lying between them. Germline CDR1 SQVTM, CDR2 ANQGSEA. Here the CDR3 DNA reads TGCAGCGTTGCCTACAAGGGGACCTACGAGCAGTACTTC. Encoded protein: CSVAYKGTYEQYF.

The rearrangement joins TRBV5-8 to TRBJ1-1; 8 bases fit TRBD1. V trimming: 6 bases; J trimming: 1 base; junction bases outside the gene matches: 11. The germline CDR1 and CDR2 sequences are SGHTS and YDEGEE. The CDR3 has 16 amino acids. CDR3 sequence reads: CASKLRQGLANTEAFF. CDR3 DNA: TGTGCCAGCAAACTCCGACAGGGGCTCGCGAACACTGAAGCTTTCTTT.

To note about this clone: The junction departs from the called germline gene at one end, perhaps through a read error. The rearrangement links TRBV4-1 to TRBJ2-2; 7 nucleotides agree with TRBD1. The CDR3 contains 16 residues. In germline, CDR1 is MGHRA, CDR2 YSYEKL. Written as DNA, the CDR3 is TGCGCCAGCAGCCCCCGGGGACAGCCGCACACCGGGAAGCTGTTTTTT. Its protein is CASSPRGQPHTGKLFF.